This T cell receptor beta chain stems from a study of T-cell reconstitution after alpha-beta-depleted transplantation in children. Per the germline V gene, CDR1 is KGHSH and CDR2 is LQKENI. This CDR3 region has 12 residues. V was trimmed by 2 bases and J by 3 bases, leaving 2 bases between them. Preparation of the TCRbeta library was carried out with unique molecular identifiers. TCRdb used MiXCR to reprocess the PCR reads, holding one entry per CDR3 protein. The profile shows nearly 350,000 distinct CDR3 sequences, roughly 16% of them singletons. The sample in question was PBMCs, mostly from graft donor cells, obtained 360 days after TCRalphabeta/CD19-depleted stem cell transplant. The V and J genes are TRBV18 and TRBJ1-5, with unresolved D. The TCR sequence derives from a male patient under 10 years old who had a stem cell transplant for acute lymphoblastic leukemia, so the T cells may come from the graft donor. The DNA of the CDR3 is TGTGCCAGCTCACCAGACAATCAGCCCCAGCATTTT. Translated: CASSPDNQPQHF.